The T cell receptor beta chain described here comes from a study of cytomegalovirus exposure and HLA in healthy donors. Trimming took 0 bases from V and 3 from J, leaving 9 bases between them. The V gene's germline CDR1 is MRHNA and CDR2 SNTAGT. The CDR3 totals 15 residues. Study-wide results and caveats: Associated with cytomegalovirus, according to the listing, were 150 to 200 TCR beta chains.

The data were produced by immunoSEQ multiplex PCR, yet TCRdb's version contains in-frame clones alone and is incomplete. The sample records 250,000 or so clones, approximately 87% being singletons. About this clone itself: Its cognate antigen is unknown.

The sequenced sample was PBMCs. The clonotype originates from a man aged 18 to 35 in good health and CMV-seronegative. This rearrangement joins TRBV6-4 to TRBJ1-3, with D uncertain. The CDR3 is CASSDSEGNGNTIYF. The CDR3 coding sequence is TGTGCCAGCAGTGACTCTGAGGGTAATGGAAACACCATATATTTT.